These 11 T cell receptor beta chains came from one sample sequenced in a study of CD8+CD57+ T cells in acquired aplastic anemia. TCR beta VDJ combinations and CDR3 sequences were profiled from genomic DNA. Via MiXCR, TCRdb re-called the reads, giving one row per CDR3 protein. Of 210,000 or so distinct CDR3 sequences in the sample, roughly 50% were seen once. Before being chosen for sequencing, patients had shown CD8+CD57+ cell expansion by flow cytometry. Sequenced sample: sorted CD4+, CD8+, or CD8+CD57+ T cells (not recorded which) from PBMCs. Receptors were obtained from a human donor with aplastic anemia.

The chain is built from TRBV7-2 and TRBJ1-2; the D is unclear. Deletions cut 2 bases from V and 4 bases from J, with 8 bases between. CDR3 length equals 13 residues. Germline lookup yields CDR1 SGHTA and CDR2 FQGNSA. CDR3 sequence (DNA): TGTGCCAGCAGCTTACAGGAAACCTATGGCTACACCTTC. Translation gives CASSLQETYGYTF. Full variable domain (missing parts from reference TRBV7-2 and TRBJ1-2): GAGVSQSPSNKVTEKGKDVELRCDPISGHTALYWYRQSLGQGLEFLIYFQGNSAPDKSGLPSDRFSAERTGGSVSTLTIQRTQQEDSAVYLCASSLQETYGYTFGSGTRLTVV.

The chain has TRBV5-1 and TRBJ2-7; D gene uncertain. In germline, CDR1 is SGHRS, CDR2 YFSETQ. V was cut by 0 bases and J by 5 bases, with 9 bases left in between. This CDR3 is 13 amino acids long. The CDR3 nucleotides read TGCGCCAGCAGCTTGGATGCGGTCGACGAGCAGTACTTC. It translates to CASSLDAVDEQYF. Together with reference TRBV5-1 and TRBJ2-7, the CDR3 gives the full variable domain: KAGVTQTPRYLIKTRGQQVTLSCSPISGHRSVSWYQQTPGQGLQFLFEYFSETQRNKGNFPGRFSGRQFSNSRSEMNVSTLELGDSALYLCASSLDAVDEQYFGPGTRLTVT.

This clonotype was counted at least ten times. CDR3 region: CASSPAARGTYEQYF. CDR3 nucleotide sequence: TGTGCCAGCAGTCCCGCCGCTCGGGGGACCTACGAGCAGTACTTC. The rearrangement joins TRBV4-2 to TRBJ2-7, with D tentatively TRBD2 (6 bases). The V and J ends lost 6 bases and 2 bases respectively, with 17 bases between them. The CDR3 sequence is 15 residues long. Germline lookup yields CDR1 LGHNA and CDR2 YNFKEQ.

The chain joins TRBV20-1 to TRBJ2-1, with 9 bases that match TRBD2. V trimming: 2 bases; J trimming: 7 bases; junction bases outside the gene matches: 3. CDR1 is DFQATT, CDR2 SNEGSKA, per germline (reference sequence). There are 13 residues in the CDR3. The CDR3 nucleotides read TGCAGTGCTAGAAGTCTAGCGGGGAATGAGCAGTTCTTC. This gives the protein CSARSLAGNEQFF.

V gene TRBV15 combines with J gene TRBJ1-1; D remains unclear. With 0 bases removed from V and 3 bases from J, the gap between germline ends came to 17 bases. Germline loops: CDR1 LNHNV, CDR2 YYDKDF (reference sequence). This CDR3 comprises 17 residues. DNA of the CDR3: TGTGCCACCAGCAGAGAAAATTTAGATGGCCAGGACACTGAAGCTTTCTTT. Amino acid sequence: CATSRENLDGQDTEAFF.

This clonotype has at least ten counts. J is TRBJ1-4 and V is TRBV6-1; tentatively, D is TRBD1 (5 bases). Trimming removed 0 bases from V and 8 bases from J, with 13 bases in between. Germline V gene sequence: CDR1 MNHNS, CDR2 SASEGT. The CDR3 is 15 residues long. Here the CDR3 DNA reads TGTGCCAGCAGTGAAGCGCGCGGGGGAGTGGAAAAACTGTTTTTT. Its translation is CASSEARGGVEKLFF.

The chain carries TRBV12-3 or TRBV12-4 and TRBJ2-7; 9 bases are shared with TRBD1. Trimming cost V 0 bases and J 3 bases; bases outside gene matches: 3. This CDR3 has 15 residues. The CDR3 bases are TGTGCCAGCAGTTTAGCGGGACAGGGATTCTACGAGCAGTACTTC. Its protein is CASSLAGQGFYEQYF.

The chain has TRBV5-1 and TRBJ2-7, with TRBD1 identical over 7 bases. The CDR3 contains 14 residues. J lost 5 bases, V lost 4 bases, and 9 bases had no gene match. Germline CDR1 reads SGHRS; CDR2 reads YFSETQ. The CDR3 DNA follows: TGCGCCAGCAGCGTCGGCGTGACAGGGCACGAGCAGTACTTC. As protein: CASSVGVTGHEQYF.

Ten or more counts support this clonotype. The rearrangement uses TRBV20-1 and TRBJ2-5; 7 nucleotides match TRBD1. V was clipped by 6 bases and J by 2 bases; unmatched bases: 6. The CDR3 contains 13 residues. The germline CDR1 and CDR2 sequences are DFQATT and SNEGSKA (reference sequence). CDR3 amino acids: CSAKRTGQETQYF. The CDR3 bases are TGCAGTGCAAAAAGGACAGGACAAGAGACCCAGTACTTC.

The chain joins TRBV10-1 to TRBJ2-2; maybe TRBD1 (6 bases). Trimming removed 11 bases from V and 7 bases from J, with 17 bases in between. The CDR3 sequence is 13 residues long. Germline CDR1 and CDR2: WNHNN and SYGVQD (reference sequence). CDR3 nucleotide sequence: TGCGCCCGAGGACAACAGGGCTTCGGGGAGCTGTTTTTT. Protein sequence: CARGQQGFGELFF.

The sample holds a few counts of this clonotype. J is TRBJ1-2 and V is TRBV9, with D perhaps matching TRBD1 (5 bases). This CDR3 region has 14 residues. V was pared by 3 bases and J by 5 bases, with 14 bases between. The germline V gene encodes CDR1 SGDLS and CDR2 YYNGEE. The CDR3 DNA follows: TGTGCCAGCAGCGAATGGCAGGGCGGTTATGGCTACACCTTC. It codes for CASSEWQGGYGYTF. The full variable domain, with the rest looked up from reference TRBV9 and TRBJ1-2, is DSGVTQTPKHLITATGQRVTLRCSPRSGDLSVYWYQQSLDQGLQFLIQYYNGEERAKGNILERFSAQQFPDLHSELNLSSLELGDSALYFCASSEWQGGYGYTFGSGTRLTVV.